This entry describes one TCR beta chain. Methods used by the authors: Reference gene primer amplification gave nucleated cell count estimates. Sequenced by immunoSEQ multiplex PCR; TCRdb stores in-frame clones only, minus some. V and J calls and clone size come straight from that table; D and trimming were deduced from the DNA. Counted here are 150,000 to 200,000 clones, 70% to 90% occurring once; the ten biggest clones make up around 5.8%. These data come from a study of blood T cell repertoires in COVID-19. Study in general: Sites in the United States, Italy and Spain provided acute and convalescent COVID-19 samples.

CDR1 is MNHEY, CDR2 SVGAGI, per germline. V gave up 11 bases and J gave up 7 bases; unmatched junction bases: 6. This CDR3 spans 11 amino acids. This chain uses TRBV6-5 with TRBJ1-2; TRBD1 aligns across 8 bases. Input material: peripheral blood. This TCR was recovered from a man in his forties or fifties with active or convalescent COVID-19. The CDR3 reads CAARQGSGYTF. The DNA of the CDR3 is TGTGCCGCGAGACAGGGGTCTGGCTACACCTTC.